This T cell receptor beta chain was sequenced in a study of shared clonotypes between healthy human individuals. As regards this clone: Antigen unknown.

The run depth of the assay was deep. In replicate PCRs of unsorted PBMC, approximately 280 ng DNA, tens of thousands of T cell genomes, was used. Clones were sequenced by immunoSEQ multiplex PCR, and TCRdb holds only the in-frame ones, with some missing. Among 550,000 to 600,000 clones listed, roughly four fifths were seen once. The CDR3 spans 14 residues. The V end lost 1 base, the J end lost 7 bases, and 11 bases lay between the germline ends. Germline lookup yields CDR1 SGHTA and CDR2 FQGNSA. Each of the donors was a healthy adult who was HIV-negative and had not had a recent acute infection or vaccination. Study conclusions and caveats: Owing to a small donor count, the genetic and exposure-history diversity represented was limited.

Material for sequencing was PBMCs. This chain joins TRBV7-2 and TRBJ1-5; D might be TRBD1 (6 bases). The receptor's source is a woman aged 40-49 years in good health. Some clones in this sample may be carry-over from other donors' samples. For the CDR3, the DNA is TGTGCCAGCAGCTTAGTGCAGGGGCCCCAGCCCCAGCATTTT. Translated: CASSLVQGPQPQHF.